The next 15 T cell receptor beta chains were all read from a single sample in a study of CD8+CD57+ T cells in acquired aplastic anemia. TCR beta VDJ and CDR3 profiles were obtained from a genomic DNA template. TCRdb ran MiXCR on the reads and lists one entry per CDR3 protein. Of about 420,000 distinct CDR3 sequences in the sample, 55% to 75% were seen once. The sample comprised sorted CD4+, CD8+, or CD8+CD57+ T cells (not recorded which) from PBMCs. Receptor source: a human donor in good health, serving as a control.

As regards this clonotype: Given the absence of the conserved phenylalanine or tryptophan at the CDR3 end, a read error is likely. This chain uses TRBV7-2 with TRBJ2-7; D gene ambiguous. V gave up 6 bases and J gave up 9 bases, with 18 bases separating them. The CDR3 loop spans 13 amino acids. CDR1 and CDR2 (germline): SGHTA, FQGNSA. The CDR3 is CASSPGSTLRQYY. The CDR3 nucleotides are TGTGCCAGCAGTCCTGGGTCAACACTAAGGCAGTACTAC.

The V and J genes are TRBV10-3 and TRBJ2-3; TRBD2 agrees at 11 bases. Trimming removed 0 bases from V and 5 bases from J; junction bases left unmatched: 13. Germline values: CDR1 ENHRY, CDR2 SYGVKD. The CDR3 length is 19 residues. CDR3 in amino acids: CAISESGLAGGPIKDTQYF. The CDR3 bases are TGTGCCATCAGTGAGTCAGGGCTAGCGGGGGGCCCTATCAAAGATACGCAGTATTTT.

To note about this clonotype: Germline is not matched at one junction end, which may reflect a read error. Here the CDR3 reads CAIGVGLVTHERYF. The CDR3 DNA reads TGTGCCATCGGAGTGGGGCTAGTCACCCACGAGCGGTACTTC. The V gene is TRBV10-3, the J gene TRBJ2-7; D might be TRBD1 (5 bases). This CDR3 region has 14 residues. The germline CDR1 and CDR2 sequences are ENHRY and SYGVKD.

The V gene is TRBV29-1, the J gene TRBJ1-1; no definite D call. The CDR3 sequence is 12 residues long. With 7 bases removed from V and 3 bases from J, the gap between germline ends came to 12 bases. CDR1 and CDR2 from the germline V gene are SQVTM and ANQGSEA. In DNA, the CDR3 is TGCAGCGCCGTGATTGGGGACACTGAAGCTTTCTTT. Residues: CSAVIGDTEAFF.

The V call is TRBV6-2 or TRBV6-3, the J call TRBJ1-2, with D unclear. Germline values: CDR1 MNHEY, CDR2 SVGEGT. The CDR3 extends over 14 amino acids. With 11 bases removed from V and 4 bases from J, the gap between germline ends came to 20 bases. CDR3 sequence reads: CAPSLAGGSYGYTF. The CDR3 nucleotides are TGTGCCCCCTCATTGGCAGGAGGATCCTATGGCTACACCTTC.

This clonotype was detected once. The chain is built from TRBV5-1 and TRBJ2-7, with TRBD2 identical over 10 bases. J was trimmed by 6 bases and V by 6 bases; bases with no gene match: 9. Germline V CDR1 and CDR2: SGHRS, YFSETQ. The CDR3 sequence is 14 residues long. In DNA, the CDR3 is TGCGCCAGCACCCCTAGCGGGGGCGGATCCGAGCAGTACTTC. Translation gives CASTPSGGGSEQYF.

The V and J genes are TRBV7-2 and TRBJ2-7; 10 bases are a match to TRBD1. Germline loops: CDR1 SGHTA, CDR2 FQGNSA. The CDR3 is made up of 13 amino acids. V lost 5 bases to trimming and J lost 11 bases; unmatched junction nucleotides: 9. The DNA for the CDR3 is TGTGCCAGCAGCCCGGGACAGGGGTACGATGAGTACTTC. It translates to CASSPGQGYDEYF.

The rearrangement joins TRBV2 to TRBJ1-1; D call uncertain. V lost 6 bases and J lost 0, with 5 bases in between. This CDR3 contains 12 residues. Per germline, CDR1 SNHLY and CDR2 FYNNEI. The CDR3 coding sequence is TGTGCCAGCAGGAACGTGAACACTGAAGCTTTCTTT. It yields the protein CASRNVNTEAFF.

This clonotype showed up many times. The chain recombines TRBV4-3 with TRBJ1-3, with TRBD1 as a possible D gene (6 bases). CDR1 LGHNA and CDR2 YSLEER come from the germline V gene. The V and J ends lost 0 bases and 3 bases respectively, with 9 bases between them. There are 15 residues in the CDR3. In DNA form, the CDR3 reads TGCGCCAGCAGCCAAGACCGGGACATTGGAAACACCATATATTTT. This encodes CASSQDRDIGNTIYF.

About this clonotype itself: One end of the junction does not line up with germline, which may come from a read error. V and J are TRBV7-2 and TRBJ2-2, with 7 positions matching TRBD2. The CDR3 is 14 amino acids. Germline loops: CDR1 SGHTA, CDR2 FQGNSA. Here the CDR3 DNA reads TGTGCCAGCAGCTCAATCCCAGGCGGGGGAGAGACCCAGTTT. It is translated as CASSSIPGGGETQF.

This clonotype was seen only once. Since the CDR3 does not end with the conserved phenylalanine or tryptophan, this likely comes from a read error. No DNA is shown, since the ends of the CDR3 on it are uncertain; the CDR3 is the one TCRdb lists. This rearrangement joins TRBV7-9 to TRBJ2-7; the D call of TRBD1 is as the table states it, not checked on the DNA. Germline CDR1 and CDR2: SEHNR and FQNEAQ (reference sequence). The CDR3 length equals 13 residues, ends included. CDR3 in amino acids: CASSLGGTGTYEQ.

About this clonotype: Mismatch with germline at one junction end may stem from a read error. The chain is built from TRBV9 and TRBJ1-1; D is unresolved. CDR1 and CDR2 from the germline V gene are SGDLS and YYNGEE. The CDR3 is 12 amino acids. The CDR3 region has the DNA TGTGCCAGCAGCGCTCAAACGATTAAAAATTTTTTT. This translates into CASSAQTIKNFF.

V is TRBV7-2 and J is TRBJ2-2; D possibly uses TRBD1 or TRBD2 (5 bases each). The germline gives CDR1 SGHTA, CDR2 FQGNSA. This CDR3 region has 14 residues. V shed 5 bases and J shed 4 bases, with 11 bases lying between them. The CDR3 loop reads CASSTGTSTGELFF. In DNA, the CDR3 is TGTGCCAGCAGCACCGGGACGAGCACCGGGGAGCTGTTTTTT.

Concerning this clonotype: One end of the junction does not line up with germline, which may come from a read error. This chain joins TRBV7-2 and TRBJ2-3; D ambiguous. CDR1 SGHTA and CDR2 FQGNSA come from the germline V gene. CDR3 length: 13 amino acids. CDR3 DNA sequence: TGTGCCAGCAGCCTCCCTGGAAGGGATAAGCAGTATTTT. Translating it yields CASSLPGRDKQYF.

The CDR3 region is CSASLLPRPGQGSETQYF. CDR3 DNA sequence: TGCAGTGCTAGCCTCCTCCCTAGACCGGGACAGGGGAGCGAGACCCAGTACTTC. The chain recombines TRBV20-1 with TRBJ2-5, with 10 bases aligning to TRBD1. The V segment lost 3 bases and the J segment 5 bases; nucleotides outside the gene matches: 18. From germline, CDR1 is DFQATT and CDR2 SNEGSKA (reference sequence). CDR3 size: 18 residues.